These 8 T cell receptor beta chains were sequenced from one sample in a study of blood T cell repertoires in COVID-19. Assay: immunoSEQ multiplex PCR; the TCRdb copy retains only in-frame clones and omits some. The sample has some 180,000 clones, over 70% seen once; the top ten hold around 19%. Sequences were obtained from peripheral blood. Source of these receptors: a woman in her 70s who had recovered from COVID-19.

This clone was observed a handful of times. V is TRBV27 and J is TRBJ2-7, with 10 bases matching TRBD1. Germline CDR1 MNHEY, CDR2 SMNVEV (reference sequence). The CDR3 extends over 15 amino acids. V lost 7 bases to trimming and J lost 1 base; unmatched junction nucleotides: 7. The CDR3 sequence is CASTSLGQGSYEQYF. The CDR3 nucleotides read TGTGCCAGCACCTCCCTGGGACAGGGGTCCTACGAGCAGTACTTC.

The chain uses TRBV29-1 and TRBJ2-3; 8 bases agree with TRBD1. This CDR3 has 15 amino acids. Germline assignment: CDR1 SQVTM and CDR2 ANQGSEA. Trimming cost V 7 bases and J 4 bases; bases outside gene matches: 13. The CDR3 nucleotides are TGCAGCGCCCTTTTGGCAGGGGGCGCCCCAGATACGCAGTATTTT. Translation: CSALLAGGAPDTQYF.

The J gene is TRBJ1-6, the V gene TRBV2, with a weak D call TRBD1 (5 bases). The V gene lost 4 bases and the J gene lost 15 bases, with 13 bases spanning the gap. The germline V gene has CDR1 SNHLY and CDR2 FYNNEI. The CDR3 has 12 residues. In DNA form, the CDR3 reads TGTGCCAGCAGTGCCACAGGAGGGGTCCTCCACTTT. Translation gives CASSATGGVLHF. Drawing the rest from reference TRBV2 and TRBJ1-6, the complete variable domain is EPEVTQTPSHQVTQMGQEVILRCVPISNHLYFYWYRQILGQKVEFLVSFYNNEISEKSEIFDDQFSVERPDGSNFTLKIRSTKLEDSAMYFCASSATGGVLHFGNGTRLTVT.

This chain connects TRBV24-1 to TRBJ1-2; a possible D gene is TRBD1 (5 bases). Germline V gene data show CDR1 as KGHDR and CDR2 as SFDVKD. The CDR3 runs to 14 residues. V lost 4 bases and J lost 5, with 13 bases in between. The CDR3 is CATSDPRGGYGYTF. The CDR3 DNA is TGTGCCACCAGTGACCCCCGGGGGGGGTATGGCTACACCTTC.

The rearrangement joins TRBV19 to TRBJ2-5, with TRBD1 matching 7 bases. V gave up 7 bases and J gave up 3 bases; unmatched junction bases: 8. Looked up from germline, CDR1 is LNHDA and CDR2 is SQIVND (reference sequence). The CDR3 loop spans 14 amino acids. CDR3 residues: CASTAGTDEETQYF. DNA for the CDR3: TGTGCCAGTACCGCCGGGACAGACGAAGAGACCCAGTACTTC. Drawing the rest from reference TRBV19 and TRBJ2-5, the complete variable domain is DGGITQSPKYLFRKEGQNVTLSCEQNLNHDAMYWYRQDPGQGLRLIYYSQIVNDFQKGDIAEGYSVSREKKESFPLTVTSAQKNPTAFYLCASTAGTDEETQYFGPGTRLLVL.

The rearrangement uses TRBV6-2 or TRBV6-3 and TRBJ1-3; D perhaps matches TRBD1 (6 bases). Germline values: CDR1 MNHEY, CDR2 SVGEGT. The V and J ends lost 6 bases and 0 bases respectively, with 12 bases between them. This CDR3 comprises 15 residues. CDR3 sequence: CASSHDRFSGNTIYF. The DNA of the CDR3 is TGTGCCAGCAGCCACGACAGGTTCTCTGGAAACACCATATATTTT.

This clone came up a few times. The rearrangement uses TRBV4-1 and TRBJ1-5; 9 bases agree with TRBD1. V was clipped by 4 bases and J by 7 bases; unmatched bases: 11. Looked up from germline, CDR1 is MGHRA and CDR2 is YSYEKL. The CDR3 covers 16 residues. CDR3 in amino acids: CASSRPGQGRGQPQHF. CDR3 nucleotides: TGCGCCAGCAGCCGCCCGGGACAGGGAAGGGGCCAGCCCCAGCATTTT.

V and J are TRBV7-9 and TRBJ2-1, with 7 nucleotides matching TRBD2. V lost 5 bases, J lost 7 bases, and 11 bases stayed unmatched. This CDR3 has 15 residues. Germline values: CDR1 SEHNR, CDR2 FQNEAQ (reference sequence). CDR3 loop: CASSRWGGERNEQFF. The CDR3 nucleotides read TGTGCCAGCAGCCGCTGGGGGGGGGAAAGGAATGAGCAGTTCTTC.